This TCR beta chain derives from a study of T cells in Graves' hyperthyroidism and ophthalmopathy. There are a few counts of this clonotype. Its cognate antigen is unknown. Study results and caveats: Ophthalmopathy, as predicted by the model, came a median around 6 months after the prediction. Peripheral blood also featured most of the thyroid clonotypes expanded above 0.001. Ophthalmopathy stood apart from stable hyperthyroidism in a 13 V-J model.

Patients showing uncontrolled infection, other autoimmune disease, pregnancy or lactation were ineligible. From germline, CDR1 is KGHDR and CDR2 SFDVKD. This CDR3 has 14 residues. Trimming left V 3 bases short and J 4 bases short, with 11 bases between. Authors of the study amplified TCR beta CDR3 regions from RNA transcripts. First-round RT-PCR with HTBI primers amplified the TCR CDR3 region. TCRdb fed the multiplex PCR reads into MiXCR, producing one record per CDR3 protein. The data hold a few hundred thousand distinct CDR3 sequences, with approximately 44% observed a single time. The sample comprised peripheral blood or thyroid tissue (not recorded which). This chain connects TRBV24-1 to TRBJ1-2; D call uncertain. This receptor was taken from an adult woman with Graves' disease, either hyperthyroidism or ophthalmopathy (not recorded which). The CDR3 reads CATSDPGGSYGYTF. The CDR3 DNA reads TGTGCCACCAGTGATCCCGGTGGGAGCTATGGCTACACCTTC.